This T cell receptor beta chain came from a study of shared clonotypes between healthy human individuals. Germline loops: CDR1 MNHEY, CDR2 SMNVEV (reference sequence). The CDR3 has 15 residues. The V end lost 5 bases, the J end lost 4 bases, and 15 bases lay between the germline ends. This clone appeared a few times. Clones were sequenced by immunoSEQ multiplex PCR, and TCRdb holds only the in-frame ones, with some missing. The sample lists about 490,000 clones, roughly four fifths occurring once. The chain has TRBV27 and TRBJ2-1, with D possibly matching TRBD2 (6 bases). The clonotype was recovered from a woman aged 40-49 years in good health. Some clones in this sample may be carry-over from other donors' samples. Sequenced sample: PBMCs. The CDR3 coding sequence is TGTGCCAGCAGTCCCCCGACTAGGCCGTACAATGAGCAGTTCTTC. Amino acid sequence: CASSPPTRPYNEQFF.